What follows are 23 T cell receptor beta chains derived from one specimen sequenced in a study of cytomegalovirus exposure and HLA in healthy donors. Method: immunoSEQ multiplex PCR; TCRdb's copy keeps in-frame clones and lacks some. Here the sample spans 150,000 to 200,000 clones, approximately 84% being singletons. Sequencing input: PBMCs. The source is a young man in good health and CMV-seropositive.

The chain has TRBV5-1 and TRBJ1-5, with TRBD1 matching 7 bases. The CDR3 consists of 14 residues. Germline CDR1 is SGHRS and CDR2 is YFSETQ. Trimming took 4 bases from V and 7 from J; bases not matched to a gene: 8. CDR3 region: CASSTGQAEQPQHF. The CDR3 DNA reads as TGCGCCAGCAGCACCGGACAGGCTGAACAGCCCCAGCATTTT. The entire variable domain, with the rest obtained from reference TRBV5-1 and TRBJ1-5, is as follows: KAGVTQTPRYLIKTRGQQVTLSCSPISGHRSVSWYQQTPGQGLQFLFEYFSETQRNKGNFPGRFSGRQFSNSRSEMNVSTLELGDSALYLCASSTGQAEQPQHFGDGTRLSIL.

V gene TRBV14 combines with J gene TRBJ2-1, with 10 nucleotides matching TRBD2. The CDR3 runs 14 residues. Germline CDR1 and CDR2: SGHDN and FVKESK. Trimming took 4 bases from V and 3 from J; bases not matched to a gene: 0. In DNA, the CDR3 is TGTGCCAGCAGCCGGACTAGCGGCTACAATGAGCAGTTCTTC. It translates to CASSRTSGYNEQFF.

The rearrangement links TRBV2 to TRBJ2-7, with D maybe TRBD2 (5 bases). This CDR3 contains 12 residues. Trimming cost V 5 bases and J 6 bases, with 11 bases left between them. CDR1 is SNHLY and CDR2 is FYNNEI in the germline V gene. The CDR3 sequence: CASSRAEGEQYF. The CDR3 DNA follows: TGTGCCAGCAGTAGGGCCGAGGGCGAGCAGTACTTC.

CDR3 DNA sequence: TGTGCCAGCAGGTATCAGGGGGCGGGCACTGAAGCTTTCTTT. Translated, it gives CASRYQGAGTEAFF. The J gene is TRBJ1-1, the V gene TRBV2, with 8 bases fitting TRBD1. J was trimmed by 4 bases and V by 6 bases; bases with no gene match: 7. The V gene's germline CDR1 is SNHLY and CDR2 FYNNEI. The CDR3 has 14 amino acids.

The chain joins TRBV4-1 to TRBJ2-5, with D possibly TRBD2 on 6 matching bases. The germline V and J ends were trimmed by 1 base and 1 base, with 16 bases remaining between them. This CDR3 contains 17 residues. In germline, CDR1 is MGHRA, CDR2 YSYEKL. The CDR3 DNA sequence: TGCGCCAGCAGCCAAGGCCCCGCCGGGAGCGGCCAAGAGACCCAGTACTTC. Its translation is CASSQGPAGSGQETQYF.

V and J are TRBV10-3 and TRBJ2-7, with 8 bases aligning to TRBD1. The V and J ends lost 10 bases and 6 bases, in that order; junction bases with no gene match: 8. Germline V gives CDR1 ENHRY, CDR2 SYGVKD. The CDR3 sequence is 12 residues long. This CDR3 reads CATGQGSPEQYF. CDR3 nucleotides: TGTGCCACTGGACAGGGATCCCCCGAGCAGTACTTC.

The CDR3 nucleotides read TGTGCCATTCGGATCGACAGGGGACGGTCCTACGAGCAGTACTTC. The encoded protein is CAIRIDRGRSYEQYF. The gene calls are TRBV10-3 and TRBJ2-7, with 8 bases aligning to TRBD1. Germline CDR1 and CDR2: ENHRY and SYGVKD. This CDR3 comprises 15 residues. Trimming removed 9 bases from V and 1 base from J; junction bases left unmatched: 11.

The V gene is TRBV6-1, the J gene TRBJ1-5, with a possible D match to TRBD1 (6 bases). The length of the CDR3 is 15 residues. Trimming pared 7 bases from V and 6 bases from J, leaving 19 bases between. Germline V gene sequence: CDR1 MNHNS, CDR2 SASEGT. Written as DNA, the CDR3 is TGTGCCAGCATCTTACTCGGGACATCGGGTCAGCCCCAGCATTTT. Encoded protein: CASILLGTSGQPQHF.

The CDR3: CASSYPQREGVTQYF. Here the CDR3 DNA reads TGTGCCAGCAGTTACCCTCAGCGGGAGGGCGTTACGCAGTATTTT. The J gene is TRBJ2-3, the V gene TRBV6-5, with 10 bases fitting TRBD2. The CDR3 is 15 amino acids. CDR1 MNHEY and CDR2 SVGAGI come from the germline V gene. J lost 8 bases, V lost 2 bases, and 7 bases had no gene match.

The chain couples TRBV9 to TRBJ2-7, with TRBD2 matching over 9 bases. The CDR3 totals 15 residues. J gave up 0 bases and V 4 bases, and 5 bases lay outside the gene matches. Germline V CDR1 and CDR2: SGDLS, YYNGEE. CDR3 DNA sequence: TGTGCCAGCAGCCTGAGCGGGGGGAGCTCCTACGAGCAGTACTTC. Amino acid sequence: CASSLSGGSSYEQYF.

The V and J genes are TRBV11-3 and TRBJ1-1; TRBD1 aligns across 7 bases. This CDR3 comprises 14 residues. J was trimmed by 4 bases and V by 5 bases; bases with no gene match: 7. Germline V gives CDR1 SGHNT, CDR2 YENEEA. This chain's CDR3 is CASSPGHRGTEAFF. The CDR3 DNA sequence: TGTGCCAGCAGCCCTGGACACAGGGGCACTGAAGCTTTCTTT.

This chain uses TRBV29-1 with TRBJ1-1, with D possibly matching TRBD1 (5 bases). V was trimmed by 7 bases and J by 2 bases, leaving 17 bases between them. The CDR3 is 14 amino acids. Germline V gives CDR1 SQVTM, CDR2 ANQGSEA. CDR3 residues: CSALEGARNTEAFF. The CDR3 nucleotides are TGCAGCGCCTTAGAAGGGGCCCGCAACACTGAAGCTTTCTTT.

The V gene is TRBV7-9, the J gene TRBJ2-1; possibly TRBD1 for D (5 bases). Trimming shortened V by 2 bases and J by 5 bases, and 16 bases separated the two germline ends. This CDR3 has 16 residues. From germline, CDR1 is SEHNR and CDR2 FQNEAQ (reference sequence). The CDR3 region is CASSLSIGQRDNEQFF. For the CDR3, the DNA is TGTGCCAGCAGCTTATCGATCGGACAACGTGACAATGAGCAGTTCTTC.

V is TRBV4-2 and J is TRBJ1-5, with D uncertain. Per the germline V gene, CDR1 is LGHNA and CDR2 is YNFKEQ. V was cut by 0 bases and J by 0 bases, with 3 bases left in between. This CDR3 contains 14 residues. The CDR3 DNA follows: TGTGCCAGCAGCCAAGATAGTAGCAATCAGCCCCAGCATTTT. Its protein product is CASSQDSSNQPQHF.

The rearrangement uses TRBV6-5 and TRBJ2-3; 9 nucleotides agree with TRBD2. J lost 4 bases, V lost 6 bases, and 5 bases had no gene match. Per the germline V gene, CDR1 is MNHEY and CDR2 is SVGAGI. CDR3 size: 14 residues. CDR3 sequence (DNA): TGTGCCAGCAGGCGGGGGGGCAGCGCAGATACGCAGTATTTT. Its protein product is CASRRGGSADTQYF.

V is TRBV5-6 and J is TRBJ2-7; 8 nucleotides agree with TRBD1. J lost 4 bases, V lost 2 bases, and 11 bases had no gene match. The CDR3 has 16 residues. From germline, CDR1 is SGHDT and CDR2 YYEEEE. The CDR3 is CASSLSGIQGAYEQYF. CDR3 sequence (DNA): TGTGCCAGCAGCTTATCAGGGATCCAGGGGGCTTACGAGCAGTACTTC. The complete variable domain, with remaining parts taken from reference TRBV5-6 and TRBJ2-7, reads DAGVTQSPTHLIKTRGQQVTLRCSPKSGHDTVSWYQQALGQGPQFIFQYYEEEERQRGNFPDRFSGHQFPNYSSELNVNALLLGDSALYLCASSLSGIQGAYEQYFGPGTRLTVT.

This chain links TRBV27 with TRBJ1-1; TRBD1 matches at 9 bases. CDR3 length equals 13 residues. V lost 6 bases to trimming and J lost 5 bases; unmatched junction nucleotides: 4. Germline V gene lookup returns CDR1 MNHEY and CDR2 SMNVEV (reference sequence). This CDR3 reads CASSQDRGTEAFF. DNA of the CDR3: TGTGCCAGCAGCCAAGACAGGGGGACTGAAGCTTTCTTT.

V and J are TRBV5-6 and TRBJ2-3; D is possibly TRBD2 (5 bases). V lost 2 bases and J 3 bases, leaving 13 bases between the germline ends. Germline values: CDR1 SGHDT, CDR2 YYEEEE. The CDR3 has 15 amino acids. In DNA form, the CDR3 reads TGTGCCAGCAGCTTCCGGGGTCGCGGGACAGATACGCAGTATTTT. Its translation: CASSFRGRGTDTQYF.

CDR3 DNA: TGTGCCAGCAGTGACCGTCCCCGGACAGGGTCTCGGTATGGCTACACCTTC. Amino acids: CASSDRPRTGSRYGYTF. This rearrangement joins TRBV27 to TRBJ1-2, with 8 nucleotides matching TRBD1. J lost 5 bases, V lost 5 bases, and 16 bases had no gene match. The CDR3 sequence is 17 residues long. Germline assignment: CDR1 MNHEY and CDR2 SMNVEV (reference sequence).

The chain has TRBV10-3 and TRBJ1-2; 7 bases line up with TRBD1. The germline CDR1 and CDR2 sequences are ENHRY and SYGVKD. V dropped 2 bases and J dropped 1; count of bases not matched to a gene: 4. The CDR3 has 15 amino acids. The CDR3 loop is CAISEEQGFNYGYTF. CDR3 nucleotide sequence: TGTGCCATCAGTGAGGAACAGGGGTTTAACTATGGCTACACCTTC.

The CDR3 region is CASSIRGGRGTDTQYF. CDR3 nucleotides: TGTGCCAGCAGCATTAGGGGCGGCAGGGGCACAGATACGCAGTATTTT. The J gene is TRBJ2-3, the V gene TRBV11-2, with D possibly matching TRBD1 (5 bases). V lost 5 bases to trimming and J lost 1 base, with 16 bases between them. Germline-derived CDR1 and CDR2 are SGHAT and FQNNGV. The CDR3 consists of 16 residues. Full variable domain (outside the CDR3, taken from reference TRBV11-2 and TRBJ2-3): EAGVAQSPRYKIIEKRQSVAFWCNPISGHATLYWYQQILGQGPKLLIQFQNNGVVDDSQLPKDRFSAERLKGVDSTLKIQPAKLEDSAVYLCASSIRGGRGTDTQYFGPGTRLTVL.

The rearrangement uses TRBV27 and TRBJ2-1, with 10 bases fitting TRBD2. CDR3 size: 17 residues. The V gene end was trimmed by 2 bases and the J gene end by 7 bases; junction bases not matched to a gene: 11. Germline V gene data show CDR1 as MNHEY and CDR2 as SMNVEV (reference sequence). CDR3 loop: CASSLPGLARSGNEQFF. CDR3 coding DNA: TGTGCCAGCAGTTTACCGGGACTAGCGCGTTCGGGGAATGAGCAGTTCTTC.

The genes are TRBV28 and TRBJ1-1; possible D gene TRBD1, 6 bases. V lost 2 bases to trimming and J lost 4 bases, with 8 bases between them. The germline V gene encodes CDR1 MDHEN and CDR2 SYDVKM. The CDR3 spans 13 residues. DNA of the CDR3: TGTGCCAGCAGTTTAACAGGGTTCACTGAAGCTTTCTTT. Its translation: CASSLTGFTEAFF. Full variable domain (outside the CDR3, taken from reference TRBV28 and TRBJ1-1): DVKVTQSSRYLVKRTGEKVFLECVQDMDHENMFWYRQDPGLGLRLIYFSYDVKMKEKGDIPEGYSVSREKKERFSLILESASTNQTSMYLCASSLTGFTEAFFGQGTRLTVV.